This T cell receptor beta chain originates from a study of T cell repertoires in cytomegalovirus infection (dated by TCRdb to about 2019). Study-wide context: Donor HLA type was relevant to the analysis, as public TCR beta signatures indicated carriage of CMV infection together with the matching HLA type. The research as a whole found: Cumulative frequency of public TCR beta family members discriminated carriers of CMV infection plus the relevant HLA type in this cohort and an independent 352-donor cohort. The ex vivo response was dominated by HLA-C-restricted CMV-specific TCR beta clonotypes, which also provided the single most frequent clonotype in two of eight donors.

In its sample, this clonotype was seen many times. It lacks a known antigen. Within one base of it there is no much larger clone, and no base qualities were kept. V is cut by 3 bases and J by 3 bases, and the space between the germline ends is 3 bases. For CDR1 and CDR2, the germline V gene lists MNHEY and SVGAGI. The CDR3 starts with the cysteine, ends with the phenylalanine, and has 13 residues. CDR3 DNA is the only sequence kept; it has 39 bases, read in frame from the first base. TCRdb names Illumina HiSeq 1500 as the instrument used. The public sequencing data were trimmed at Q25 with fastp and processed into clonotypes with MiXCR by TCRdb, which kept only in-frame beta chains. CDR3 protein duplicates are merged, each entry listing the most common genes and DNA. This sample lists around 140,000 distinct CDR3 sequences; 5.5% to 8% were detected once. The ten most abundant clones make up more than 15% of the sample.

The specimen was PBMCs. The rearrangement combines TRBV6-5 with TRBJ2-6; the D gene lacks a confident call. The receptor was isolated from a human donor in good health (CMV status not recorded). Some clones in this sample may be carry-over from other donors' samples. In nucleotide form, the sequence is TGTGCCAGCAGTTATGATGGGGCCAACGTCCTGACTTTC. Translated, this is CASSYDGANVLTF.